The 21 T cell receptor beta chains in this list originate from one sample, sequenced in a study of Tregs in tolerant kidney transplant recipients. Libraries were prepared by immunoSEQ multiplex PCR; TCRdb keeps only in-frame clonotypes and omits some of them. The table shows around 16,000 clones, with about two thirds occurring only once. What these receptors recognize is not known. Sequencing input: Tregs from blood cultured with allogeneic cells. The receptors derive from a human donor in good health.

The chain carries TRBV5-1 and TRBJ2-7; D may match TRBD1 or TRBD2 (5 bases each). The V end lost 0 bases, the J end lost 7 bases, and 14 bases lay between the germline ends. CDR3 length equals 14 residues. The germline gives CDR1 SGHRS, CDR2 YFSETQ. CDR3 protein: CASSLDGAWGEQYF. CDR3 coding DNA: TGCGCCAGCAGCTTGGACGGCGCATGGGGGGAGCAGTACTTC.

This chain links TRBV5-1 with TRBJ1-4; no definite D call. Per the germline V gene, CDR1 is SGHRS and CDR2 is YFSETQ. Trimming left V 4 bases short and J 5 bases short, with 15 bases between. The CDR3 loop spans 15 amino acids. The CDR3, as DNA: TGCGCCAGCAGCCCCGACGGACGGCGGAATGAAAAACTGTTTTTT. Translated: CASSPDGRRNEKLFF.

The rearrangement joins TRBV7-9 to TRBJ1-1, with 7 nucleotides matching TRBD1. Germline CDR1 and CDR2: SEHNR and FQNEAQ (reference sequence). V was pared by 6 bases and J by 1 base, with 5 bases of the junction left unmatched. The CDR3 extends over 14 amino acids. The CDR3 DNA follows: TGTGCCAGCAGTCTCTACAGGGGGAACACTGAAGCTTTCTTT. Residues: CASSLYRGNTEAFF.

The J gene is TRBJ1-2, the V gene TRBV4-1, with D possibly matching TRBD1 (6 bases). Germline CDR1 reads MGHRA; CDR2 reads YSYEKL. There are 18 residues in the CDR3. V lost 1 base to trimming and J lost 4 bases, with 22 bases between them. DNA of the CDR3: TGCGCCAGCAGCCAAGTGGCGACAAGGGGGGTTTTAAGCTATGGCTACACCTTC. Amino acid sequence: CASSQVATRGVLSYGYTF.

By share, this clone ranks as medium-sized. The CDR3 protein is CASSRGAGDTQYF. The CDR3 DNA sequence: TGTGCCAGCTCCCGGGGTGCGGGAGATACGCAGTATTTT. The V and J genes are TRBV6-5 and TRBJ2-3, with D perhaps TRBD2 (5 bases). The length of the CDR3 is 13 residues. CDR1 and CDR2 (germline): MNHEY, SVGAGI. V gave up 8 bases and J gave up 5 bases, with 14 bases separating them.

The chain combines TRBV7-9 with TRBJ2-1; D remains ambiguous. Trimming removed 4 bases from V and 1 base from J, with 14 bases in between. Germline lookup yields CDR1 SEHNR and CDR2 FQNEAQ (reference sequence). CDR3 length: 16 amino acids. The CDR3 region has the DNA TGTGCCAGCAGCTCTCCCACTCCTAAGTCCTACAATGAGCAGTTCTTC. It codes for CASSSPTPKSYNEQFF.

In nucleotides, the CDR3 is TGCGCCAGCAGCTTGACTACAAACACCGGGGAGCTGTTTTTT. Translated, it gives CASSLTTNTGELFF. The chain couples TRBV5-1 to TRBJ2-2; D uncertain. Between the trimmed V and J ends, which lost 1 base and 2 bases, there was a span of 6 bases. CDR1 SGHRS and CDR2 YFSETQ come from the germline V gene. The length of the CDR3 is 14 residues.

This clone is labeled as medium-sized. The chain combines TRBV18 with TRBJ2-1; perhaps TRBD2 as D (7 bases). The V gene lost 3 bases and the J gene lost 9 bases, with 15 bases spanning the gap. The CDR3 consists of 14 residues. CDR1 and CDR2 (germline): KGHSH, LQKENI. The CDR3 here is CASSPDRGASEQFF. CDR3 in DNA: TGTGCCAGCTCACCCGATCGGGGGGCGAGTGAGCAGTTCTTC. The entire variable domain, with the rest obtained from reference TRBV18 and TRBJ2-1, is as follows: NAGVMQNPRHLVRRRGQEARLRCSPMKGHSHVYWYRQLPEEGLKFMVYLQKENIIDESGMPKERFSAEFPKEGPSILRIQQVVRGDSAAYFCASSPDRGASEQFFGPGTRLTVL.

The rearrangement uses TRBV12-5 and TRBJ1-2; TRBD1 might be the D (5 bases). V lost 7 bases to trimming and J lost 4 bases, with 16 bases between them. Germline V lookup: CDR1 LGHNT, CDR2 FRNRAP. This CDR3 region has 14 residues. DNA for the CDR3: TGTGCTAGTGCCCCCACAGGTCTCGGCTATGGCTACACCTTC. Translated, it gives CASAPTGLGYGYTF.

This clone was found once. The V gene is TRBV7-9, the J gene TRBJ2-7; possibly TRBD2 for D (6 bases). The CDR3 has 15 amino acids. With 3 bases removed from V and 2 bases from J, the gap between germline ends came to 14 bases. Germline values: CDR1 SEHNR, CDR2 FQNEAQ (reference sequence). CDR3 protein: CASSFPRLGAYEQYF. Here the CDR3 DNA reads TGTGCCAGCAGCTTCCCGAGACTAGGGGCCTACGAGCAGTACTTC. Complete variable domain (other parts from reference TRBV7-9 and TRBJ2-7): DTGVSQNPRHKITKRGQNVTFRCDPISEHNRLYWYRQTLGQGPEFLTYFQNEAQLEKSRLLSDRFSAERPKGSFSTLEIQRTEQGDSAMYLCASSFPRLGAYEQYFGPGTRLTVT.

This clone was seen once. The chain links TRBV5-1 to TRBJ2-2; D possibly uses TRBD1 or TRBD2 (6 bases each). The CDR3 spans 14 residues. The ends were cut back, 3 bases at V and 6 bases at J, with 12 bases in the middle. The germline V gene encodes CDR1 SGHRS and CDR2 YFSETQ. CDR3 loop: CASSSYREAGELFF. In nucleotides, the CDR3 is TGCGCCAGCAGCTCGTACAGGGAGGCCGGGGAGCTGTTTTTT.

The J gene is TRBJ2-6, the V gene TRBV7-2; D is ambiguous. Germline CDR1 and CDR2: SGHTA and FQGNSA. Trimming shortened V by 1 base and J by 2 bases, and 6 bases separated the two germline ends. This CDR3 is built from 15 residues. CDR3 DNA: TGTGCCAGCAGCTTAGACAGTACTGGGGCCAACGTCCTGACTTTC. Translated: CASSLDSTGANVLTF.

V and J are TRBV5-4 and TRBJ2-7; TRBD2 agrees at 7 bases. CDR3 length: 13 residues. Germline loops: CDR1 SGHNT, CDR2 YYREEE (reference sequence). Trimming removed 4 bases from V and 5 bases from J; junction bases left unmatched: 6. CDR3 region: CASSLTSKDEQYF. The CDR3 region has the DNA TGTGCCAGCAGCCTGACTAGCAAGGACGAGCAGTACTTC. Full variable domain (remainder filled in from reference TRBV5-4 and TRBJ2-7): ETGVTQSPTHLIKTRGQQVTLRCSSQSGHNTVSWYQQALGQGPQFIFQYYREEENGRGNFPPRFSGLQFPNYSSELNVNALELDDSALYLCASSLTSKDEQYFGPGTRLTVT.

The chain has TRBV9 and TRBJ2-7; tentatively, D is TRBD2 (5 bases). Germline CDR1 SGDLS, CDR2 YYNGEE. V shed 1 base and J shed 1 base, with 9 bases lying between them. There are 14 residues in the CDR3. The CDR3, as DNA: TGTGCCAGCAGCGTAAAGGGAGTTTCCTACGAGCAGTACTTC. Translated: CASSVKGVSYEQYF. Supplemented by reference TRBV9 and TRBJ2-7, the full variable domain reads DSGVTQTPKHLITATGQRVTLRCSPRSGDLSVYWYQQSLDQGLQFLIQYYNGEERAKGNILERFSAQQFPDLHSELNLSSLELGDSALYFCASSVKGVSYEQYFGPGTRLTVT.

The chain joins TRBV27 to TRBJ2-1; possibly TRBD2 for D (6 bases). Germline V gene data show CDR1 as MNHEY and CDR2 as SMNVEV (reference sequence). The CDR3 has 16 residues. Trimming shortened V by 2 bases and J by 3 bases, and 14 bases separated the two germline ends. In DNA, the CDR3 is TGTGCCAGCAGTTTAGTTGGAGGGAGGCTCTACAATGAGCAGTTCTTC. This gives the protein CASSLVGGRLYNEQFF.

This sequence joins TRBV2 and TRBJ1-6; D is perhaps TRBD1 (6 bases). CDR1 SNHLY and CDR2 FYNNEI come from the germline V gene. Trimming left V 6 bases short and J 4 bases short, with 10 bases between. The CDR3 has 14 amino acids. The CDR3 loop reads CASRGAVYNSPLHF. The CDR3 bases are TGTGCCAGCAGGGGGGCGGTTTATAATTCACCCCTCCACTTT.

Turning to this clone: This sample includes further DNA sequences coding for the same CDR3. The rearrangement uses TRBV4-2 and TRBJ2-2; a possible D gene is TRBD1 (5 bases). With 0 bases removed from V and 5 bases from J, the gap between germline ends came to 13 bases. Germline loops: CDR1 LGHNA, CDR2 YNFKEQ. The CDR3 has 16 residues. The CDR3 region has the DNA TGTGCCAGCAGCCAAGAGACAGCGATAAGGACCGGGGAGCTGTTTTTT. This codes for CASSQETAIRTGELFF.

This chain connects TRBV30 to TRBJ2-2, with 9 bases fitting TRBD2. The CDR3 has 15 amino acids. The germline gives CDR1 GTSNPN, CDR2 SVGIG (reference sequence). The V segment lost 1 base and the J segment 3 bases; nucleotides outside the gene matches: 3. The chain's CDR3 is CAWSGGRADTGELFF. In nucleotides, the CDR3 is TGTGCCTGGAGTGGCGGGAGGGCGGACACCGGGGAGCTGTTTTTT.

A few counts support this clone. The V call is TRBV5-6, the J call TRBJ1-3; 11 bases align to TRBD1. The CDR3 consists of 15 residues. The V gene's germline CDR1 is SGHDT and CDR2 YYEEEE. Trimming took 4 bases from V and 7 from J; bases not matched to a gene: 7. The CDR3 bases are TGTGCCAGCAGCCGTCCTGGGACAGGGGGGAACACCATATATTTT. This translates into CASSRPGTGGNTIYF.

CDR3 loop: CASSFLAGAYQETQYF. The CDR3, as DNA: TGCGCCAGCAGCTTTCTAGCGGGGGCCTACCAAGAGACCCAGTACTTC. V and J are TRBV5-1 and TRBJ2-5; 10 bases fit TRBD2. The CDR3 consists of 16 residues. Germline V gene lookup returns CDR1 SGHRS and CDR2 YFSETQ. Trimming removed 2 bases from V and 0 bases from J; junction bases left unmatched: 4.

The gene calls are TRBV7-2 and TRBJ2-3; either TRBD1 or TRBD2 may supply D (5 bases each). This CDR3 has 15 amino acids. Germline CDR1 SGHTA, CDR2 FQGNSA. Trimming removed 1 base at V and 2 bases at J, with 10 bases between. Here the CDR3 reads CASSLEGDVTDTQYF. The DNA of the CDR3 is TGTGCCAGCAGCTTAGAAGGGGACGTCACAGATACGCAGTATTTT.